This T cell receptor (beta chain) was found in a study of T cell repertoires in cytomegalovirus infection. MiXCR, applied by TCRdb to the reads, yields one record per CDR3 protein. The sample shows some 700,000 distinct CDR3 sequences, 35% of them seen only once. The V end lost 3 bases, the J end lost 7 bases, and 16 bases lay between the germline ends. The V gene's germline CDR1 is SNHLY and CDR2 FYNNEI. The CDR3 runs to 16 residues. The V gene is TRBV2, the J gene TRBJ1-6; tentatively, D is TRBD1 (6 bases). This receptor was obtained from a human donor in good health (CMV status not recorded). Some clones in this sample may be carry-over from other donors' samples. The specimen was PBMCs. The CDR3, as DNA: TGTGCCAGCAGTGACCCACAGGGAAACCTAAATTCACCCCTCCACTTT. Its translation is CASSDPQGNLNSPLHF.